This TCR beta chain appears in the sequencing data of a study of OX40 agonist ivuxolimab in advanced cancers. About the research overall: The drug used for patients, ivuxolimab, was an agonistic anti-OX40 (CD134) antibody.

This clone turned up a few times. The CDR3 contains 15 residues. The J segment lost 3 bases and the V segment lost 0 bases, leaving 1 base of the junction unmatched. Germline V gene lookup returns CDR1 SEHNR and CDR2 FQNEAQ (reference sequence). The assay was immunoSEQ multiplex PCR, and TCRdb's table has in-frame clones only and misses some. The repertoire holds under 25,000 clones, around four fifths seen once, with roughly 30% in the top ten. Source: CD4+ or CD8+ T cells sorted from blood, taken in a trial of the OX40 agonist ivuxolimab. This clonotype originated in an adult with an advanced solid tumor such as melanoma, head and neck, liver or kidney cancer. V and J are TRBV7-9 and TRBJ1-2, with TRBD1 matching over 10 bases. The CDR3: CASSLAGTGDYGYTF. The CDR3 bases are TGTGCCAGCAGCTTAGCGGGGACAGGGGACTATGGCTACACCTTC.